These T cell receptor beta chains were read from a single sample in a study of CD8+ T cells in alopecia areata. Profiled with immunoSEQ multiplex PCR; TCRdb holds only in-frame clones, not every one. The table has about 160,000 clones, roughly 65% seen once. This material consisted of CD4+ T cells sorted from blood, taken at week 4, from a patient treated with tofacitinib. Receptor source: a human donor with alopecia areata. CDR3s leave out the opening cysteine and the closing phenylalanine or tryptophan.

TRBJ1-4 TRBV7-9 ASSLIGGDEKLF
TRBJ1-6 TRBV10-3 AISGAGDSPLH
TRBJ2-7 TRBV29-1 SVTLRDRGNYEQY
TRBJ1-2 TRBV30 AWSVSGGNGYT
TRBJ2-7 TRBV2 ASKRGYEQY
TRBJ1-1 TRBV7-8 ASSGRTGDTEAF
TRBJ1-2 TRBV29-1 SVVRVLGSGGYT
TRBJ1-1 TRBV29-1 SGRGGTGNTEAF
TRBJ1-5 TRBV5-1 ASSPGQGVSPQH
TRBJ1-2 TRBV9 ASSVGGRDNYGYT
TRBJ1-2 TRBV7-9 ASRTGEDYGYT
TRBJ2-7 TRBV6-6 ASNGQGTYEQY
TRBJ2-6 TRBV21-1 ASSKGSTETGANVLT
TRBJ2-2 TRBV11-3 ASSSGSSTGELF
TRBJ2-3 TRBV5-1 ASSYPPDTQY
TRBJ2-1 TRBV9 ASSPLPGRNNEQF
TRBJ2-2 TRBV2 ASSERRGTGELF
TRBJ1-4 TRBV27 ASSPARGRNEKLF
TRBJ2-3 TRBV30 AWTGATDTQY
TRBJ2-3 TRBV19 ASTDTDTQY
TRBJ2-5 TRBV30 ASSSGTEETQY
TRBJ1-3 TRBV7-2 ASSLTGGGNTIY
TRBJ2-7 TRBV29-1 SVETERDRAYEQY
TRBJ1-2 TRBV30 AWSVQRRGLVGYT
TRBJ2-5 TRBV11-2 ASSPGGQETQY
TRBJ1-1 TRBV29-1 SAKTAENTEAF
TRBJ2-7 TRBV7-2 ASSSRPGQGISEQY
TRBJ1-1 TRBV7-9 AARGGDTEAF
TRBJ2-7 TRBV29-1 SVGRYSYEQY
TRBJ2-5 TRBV7-2 ASSHPGETQY
TRBJ1-1 TRBV29-1 SVRGWGGTEAF
TRBJ2-7 TRBV6-5 ASSYSGSYEQY
TRBJ2-5 TRBV7-9 ASSFREYQETQY
TRBJ2-3 TRBV7-3 ASSLRGSTDTQY
TRBJ2-7 TRBV30 AWSEGISEQY
TRBJ2-7 TRBV7-2 ASSSRTGGSSYEQY
TRBJ2-6 TRBV19 ASSAPLGRGAGANVLT
TRBJ2-1 TRBV12-5 ASGPGQASYNEQF
TRBJ2-6 TRBV7-3 ASSFPGANVLT
TRBJ1-5 TRBV25-1 ASSEGGRSNQPQH
TRBJ2-7 TRBV30 AWTQTGVEQY
TRBJ2-7 TRBV29-1 SVKSEAESYEQY
TRBJ1-5 TRBV10-3 AIKGQGVYQPQH
TRBJ2-5 TRBV15 ATSSARSYQETQY
TRBJ1-1 TRBV5-1 ASSWPPGEAF
TRBJ1-2 TRBV29-1 SVLQGVGGYT
TRBJ2-6 TRBV30 AWSVAGANVLT
TRBJ1-1 TRBV29-1 SAARTGTEGAEAF
TRBJ2-1 TRBV13 ASSLRGAVVV